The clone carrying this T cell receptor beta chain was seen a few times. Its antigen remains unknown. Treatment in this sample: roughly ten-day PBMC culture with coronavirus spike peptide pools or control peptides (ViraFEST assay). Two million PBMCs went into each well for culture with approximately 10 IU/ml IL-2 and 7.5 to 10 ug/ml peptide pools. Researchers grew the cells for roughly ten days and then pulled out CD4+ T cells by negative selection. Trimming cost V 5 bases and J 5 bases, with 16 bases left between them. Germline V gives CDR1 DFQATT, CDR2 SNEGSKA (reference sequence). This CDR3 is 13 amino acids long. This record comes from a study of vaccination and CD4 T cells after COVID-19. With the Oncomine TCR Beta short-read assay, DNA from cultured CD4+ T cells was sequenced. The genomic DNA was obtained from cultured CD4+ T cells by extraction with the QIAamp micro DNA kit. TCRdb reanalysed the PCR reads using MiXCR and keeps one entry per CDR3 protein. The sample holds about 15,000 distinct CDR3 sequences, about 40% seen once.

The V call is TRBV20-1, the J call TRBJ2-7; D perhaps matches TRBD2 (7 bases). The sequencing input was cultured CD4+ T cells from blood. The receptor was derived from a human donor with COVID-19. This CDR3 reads CSAGGAGADEQYF. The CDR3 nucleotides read TGCAGTGCTGGGGGGGCAGGGGCGGACGAGCAGTACTTC.